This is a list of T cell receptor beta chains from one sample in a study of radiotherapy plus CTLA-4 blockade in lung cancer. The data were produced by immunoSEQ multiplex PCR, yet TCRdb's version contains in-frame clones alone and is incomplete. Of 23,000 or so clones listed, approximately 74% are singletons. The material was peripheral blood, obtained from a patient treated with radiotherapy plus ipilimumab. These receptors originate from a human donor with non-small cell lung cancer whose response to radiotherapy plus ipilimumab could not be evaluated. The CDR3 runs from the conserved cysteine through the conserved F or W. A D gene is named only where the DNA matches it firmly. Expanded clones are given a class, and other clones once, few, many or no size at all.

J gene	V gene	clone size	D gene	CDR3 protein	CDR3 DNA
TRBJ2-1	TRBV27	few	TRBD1	CASSSPDRVLNEQFF	TGTGCCAGCAGTTCCCCGGACAGGGTTCTAAATGAGCAGTTCTTC
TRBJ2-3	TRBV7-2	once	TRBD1	CASSFFSGGRTDTQYF	TGTGCCAGCAGCTTCTTTTCAGGGGGCCGGACAGATACGCAGTATTTT
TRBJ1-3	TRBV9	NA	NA	CASSSRTSGNTIYF	TGTGCCAGCAGCTCCAGAACCTCTGGAAACACCATATATTTT
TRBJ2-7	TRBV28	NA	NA	CASSFSYGQLHVSYEQYF	TGTGCCAGCAGCTTCTCCTATGGACAGCTTCATGTCTCCTACGAGCAGTACTTC
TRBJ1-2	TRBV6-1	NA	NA	CASSNNRVGYTF	TGTGCCAGCAGTAACAACAGGGTAGGCTACACCTTC
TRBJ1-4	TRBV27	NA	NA	CASKRTPTNEKLFF	TGTGCCAGCAAGAGGACACCAACTAATGAAAAACTGTTTTTT
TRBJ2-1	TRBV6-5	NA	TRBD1	CASKGANSYNEQFF	TGTGCCAGCAAGGGGGCTAACTCCTACAATGAGCAGTTCTTC
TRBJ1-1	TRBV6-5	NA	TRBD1	CASSYRPGQKAEAFF	TGTGCCAGCAGTTATAGACCGGGACAGAAAGCCGAAGCTTTCTTT
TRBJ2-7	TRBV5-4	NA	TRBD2	CASSPGTSGSREQYF	TGTGCCAGCAGCCCGGGGACTAGCGGGAGCCGCGAGCAGTACTTC
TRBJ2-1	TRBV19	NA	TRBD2	CASSIRTSRNEQFF	TGTGCCAGTAGTATCCGGACTAGCAGAAATGAGCAGTTCTTC
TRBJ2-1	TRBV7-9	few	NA	CASSSRFYNEQFF	TGTGCCAGCAGCTCGAGGTTTTACAATGAGCAGTTCTTC
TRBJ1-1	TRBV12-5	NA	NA	CASGSILGTTPTEAFF	TGTGCTAGTGGTTCAATCCTGGGGACAACCCCCACTGAAGCTTTCTTT
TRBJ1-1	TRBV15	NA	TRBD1	CATSKRQGVLGEAFF	TGTGCCACCAGCAAAAGACAGGGCGTTTTGGGTGAAGCTTTCTTT
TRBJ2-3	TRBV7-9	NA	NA	CASSSNQRPQYF	TGTGCCAGCAGCTCAAATCAGCGGCCGCAGTATTTT